The clone carrying this T cell receptor (beta chain) is termed medium-sized. CDR3 size: 15 residues. The V gene end was trimmed by 4 bases and the J gene end by 4 bases; junction bases not matched to a gene: 7. Germline values: CDR1 SGHRS, CDR2 YFSETQ. The data are from a study of metastatic and nonmetastatic thyroid tumors. Across the whole study: Across peripheral blood and tumor or nodule tissue samples taken from malignant and benign thyroid patients, the repertoires were compared with one another.

The entire patient cohort was treatment-naive prior to thyroid surgery. MiXCR re-clonotyped the PCR reads for TCRdb. This sample has approximately 37,000 clones, with 14% to 15% found just once. The gene calls are TRBV5-1 and TRBJ2-7; 11 nucleotides agree with TRBD1. The receptor comes from a male donor with papillary thyroid cancer or a benign thyroid nodule (not recorded which). Some clones in this sample may be carry-over from other donors' samples. The sequencing sample was made of blood. The CDR3 region has the DNA TGCGCCAGCAGCCAGGACAGGGGGCCTGTGTACGAGCAGTACTTC. It yields the protein CASSQDRGPVYEQYF.